The next 15 T cell receptor beta chains were all read from a single sample in a study of T cell changes during pregnancy in multiple sclerosis (dated by TCRdb to about 2019). The library was made by the immunoSEQ multiplex PCR assay. TCRdb re-hosts the immuneACCESS table, in-frame sequences only. Its copies lack some clones; in the studies checked, an unresolved V gene accounts for under half of them, and the cause for the rest is not known. Counted in this sample were 65,000 to 85,000 clones; more than 80% of them appeared once. Of the sample, roughly 0.21% falls within the top ten clones. This specimen was CD4+ T cells from peripheral blood mononuclear cells, taken before pregnancy. These receptors all stem from a female donor with multiple sclerosis, enrolled in a pregnancy study.

About this clone: Other DNA sequences from this sample encode an identical CDR3 as well. V gene TRBV14 combines with J gene TRBJ2-3, with 12 nucleotides matching TRBD2. Trimming removed 4 bases from V and 2 bases from J; junction bases left unmatched: 4. Germline loops: CDR1 SGHDN, CDR2 FVKESK. The CDR3 has 16 residues. The CDR3 sequence is CASSPRLAGATDTQYF. The CDR3 DNA sequence: TGTGCCAGCAGCCCACGACTAGCGGGGGCCACAGATACGCAGTATTTT. The entire variable domain, with the rest obtained from reference TRBV14 and TRBJ2-3, is as follows: EAGVTQFPSHSVIEKGQTVTLRCDPISGHDNLYWYRRVMGKEIKFLLHFVKESKQDESGMPNNRFLAERTGGTYSTLKVQPAELEDSGVYFCASSPRLAGATDTQYFGPGTRLTVL.

CDR3 sequence: CASSVAGGQNTEAFF. As DNA, the CDR3 is TGCGCCAGCAGCGTCGCAGGGGGACAGAACACTGAAGCTTTCTTT. The chain combines TRBV5-1 with TRBJ1-1; 7 bases fit TRBD1. The CDR3 has 15 amino acids. Germline-derived CDR1 and CDR2 are SGHRS and YFSETQ. The V gene end was trimmed by 4 bases and the J gene end by 1 base; junction bases not matched to a gene: 7.

The V gene is TRBV29-1, the J gene TRBJ1-5; D not certain. V was clipped by 5 bases and J by 1 base, with 12 bases between them. The CDR3 sequence is 14 residues long. Germline CDR1 and CDR2: SQVTM and ANQGSEA. The CDR3 region has the DNA TGCAGCGTTTCTTCCCGGGAGAGCAATCAGCCCCAGCATTTT. It encodes CSVSSRESNQPQHF.

This rearrangement joins TRBV19 to TRBJ2-7; tentatively, D is TRBD2 (7 bases). CDR1 is LNHDA, CDR2 SQIVND, per germline (reference sequence). The CDR3 contains 16 residues. The V end lost 3 bases, the J end lost 6 bases, and 21 bases lay between the germline ends. The CDR3 sequence is CASSMAGAVSLSEQYF. CDR3 bases: TGTGCCAGTAGTATGGCGGGGGCGGTGAGTCTAAGCGAGCAGTACTTC.

This clone was found a few times. The chain has TRBV27 and TRBJ1-2; 8 bases map to TRBD1. This CDR3 is 16 amino acids long. V lost 3 bases to trimming and J lost 2 bases; unmatched junction nucleotides: 8. Germline values: CDR1 MNHEY, CDR2 SMNVEV (reference sequence). CDR3 sequence reads: CASSFIGGQGNYGYTF. In DNA, the CDR3 is TGTGCCAGCAGTTTTATTGGAGGACAGGGCAACTATGGCTACACCTTC.

This chain uses TRBV4-2 with TRBJ2-5; TRBD2 matches 10 bases. Germline V gives CDR1 LGHNA, CDR2 YNFKEQ. This CDR3 region has 17 residues. V was pared by 1 base and J by 5 bases, with 10 bases of the junction left unmatched. The CDR3 bases are TGTGCCAGCAGCCAAGCTTCCCTAGCGGGGGATGGGGAGACCCAGTACTTC. Translation: CASSQASLAGDGETQYF.

In DNA, the CDR3 is TGTGCCAGCAGTGGAACAGAACAGGCTAATGAAAAACTGTTTTTT. This encodes CASSGTEQANEKLFF. The chain combines TRBV6-6 with TRBJ1-4; possible D gene TRBD1, 5 bases. Deletions cut 5 bases from V and 3 bases from J, with 13 bases between. The CDR3 is 15 residues long. CDR1 and CDR2 from the germline V gene are MNHNY and SVGAGI (reference sequence).

The chain carries TRBV5-1 and TRBJ2-7; 7 nucleotides agree with TRBD2. After removal of 1 base from V and 2 bases from J, the junction contained 9 bases not matched to a gene. Per the germline V gene, CDR1 is SGHRS and CDR2 is YFSETQ. The CDR3 is 16 amino acids. The CDR3 DNA reads TGCGCCAGCAGCTTGCGTTCGCCGGGGGGACCCTACGAGCAGTACTTC. As protein: CASSLRSPGGPYEQYF. The full variable domain, completed using reference TRBV5-1 and TRBJ2-7, is KAGVTQTPRYLIKTRGQQVTLSCSPISGHRSVSWYQQTPGQGLQFLFEYFSETQRNKGNFPGRFSGRQFSNSRSEMNVSTLELGDSALYLCASSLRSPGGPYEQYFGPGTRLTVT.

The J gene is TRBJ2-1, the V gene TRBV5-4; D is unresolved. Germline V gives CDR1 SGHNT, CDR2 YYREEE (reference sequence). V was pared by 1 base and J by 0 bases, with 11 bases between. This CDR3 has 16 amino acids. The CDR3 DNA is TGTGCCAGCAGCTTGTTACGCGAAAGCTCCTACAATGAGCAGTTCTTC. Amino acids: CASSLLRESSYNEQFF.

The rearrangement links TRBV29-1 to TRBJ2-2; possible D gene TRBD2, 5 bases. Looked up from germline, CDR1 is SQVTM and CDR2 is ANQGSEA. This CDR3 spans 13 amino acids. V gave up 7 bases and J gave up 8 bases, with 17 bases separating them. The CDR3 is CSATPLGGGELFF. The DNA of the CDR3 is TGCAGCGCTACGCCTCTAGGAGGAGGGGAGCTGTTTTTT.

For the CDR3, the DNA is TGTGCCAGCAGGGGAGCCCTAAGCACAGATACGCAGTATTTT. The encoded protein is CASRGALSTDTQYF. The genes are TRBV6-1 and TRBJ2-3, with D possibly being TRBD2 (5 bases). The germline V and J ends were trimmed by 6 bases and 0 bases, with 10 bases remaining between them. The V gene's germline CDR1 is MNHNS and CDR2 SASEGT. The CDR3 has 14 amino acids.

J is TRBJ2-1 and V is TRBV5-4; 7 bases align to TRBD1. The V gene's germline CDR1 is SGHNT and CDR2 YYREEE (reference sequence). The junction had 7 bases not matched to a gene; V was cut back by 3 bases and J by 4 bases. The CDR3 length is 15 residues. The CDR3 region has the DNA TGTGCCAGCAGCTCCGGGACAGCAATTTACAATGAGCAGTTCTTC. It codes for CASSSGTAIYNEQFF.

V usage is TRBV1 and J usage is TRBJ2-6; the table gives TRBD2 as D, unverified against the DNA. TRBV1 is described as a pseudogene. CDR3 length: 17 residues. CDR3 residues: CTSSPSGAGTGANVLTF. For the CDR3, the DNA is TGCACCAGCAGCCCCAGCGGGGCAGGGACCGGGGCCAACGTCCTGACTTTC.

This chain connects TRBV5-1 to TRBJ2-2; TRBD1 might be the D (6 bases). Trimming removed 4 bases at V and 5 bases at J, with 15 bases between. From germline, CDR1 is SGHRS and CDR2 YFSETQ. This CDR3 contains 15 residues. The CDR3 coding sequence is TGCGCCAGCAGCAGGGACACCAAAGGGACCGGGGAGCTGTTTTTT. It codes for CASSRDTKGTGELFF.

The chain combines TRBV5-5 with TRBJ2-3; 7 bases are a match to TRBD2. CDR1 is SGHKS, CDR2 YYEKEE, per germline (reference sequence). V was pared by 6 bases and J by 2 bases, with 9 bases of the junction left unmatched. CDR3 length equals 15 residues. The CDR3: CASTGQAGLTDTQYF. The CDR3 nucleotides read TGTGCCAGCACGGGGCAAGCGGGGCTCACAGATACGCAGTATTTT.